This T cell receptor beta chain came from a study of T cell responses to AZD1222 COVID-19 vaccine. Per germline, CDR1 LGHDT and CDR2 YNNKEL (reference sequence). Between the trimmed V and J ends, which lost 1 base and 5 bases, there was a span of 8 bases. The CDR3 contains 13 residues. Clones were sequenced by immunoSEQ multiplex PCR, and TCRdb holds only the in-frame ones, with some missing. Of 80,000 or so clones listed, roughly 85% are singletons. Whole-study findings and limits: Reportedly, nearly half the spike-specific TCRs target unmutated variant regions. Repertoire samples came only from after the peak T cell response.

As to this clone: Its cognate antigen is unknown.

This receptor was obtained from an adult in good health. The sample here was peripheral blood, taken on day 0 of AZD1222 vaccination. V usage is TRBV3-1 (or the pseudogene TRBV3-2) and J usage is TRBJ2-5, with D possibly called TRBD1 or TRBD2 (6 bases each). The CDR3 region has the DNA TGTGCCAGCAGCCAAGGAGGGGGGGAGACCCAGTACTTC. Translation: CASSQGGGETQYF.